The T cell receptor beta chain described here comes from a study of technical replicates of blood from a handful of donors. Here immunoSEQ multiplex PCR was the method, and the copy in TCRdb shows in-frame clones only, minus some. The table shows 75,000 to 95,000 clones, with 90% to 95% occurring only once. The CDR3 spans 14 residues. Trimming pared 2 bases from V and 1 base from J, leaving 8 bases between. Germline V gene lookup returns CDR1 SEHNR and CDR2 FQNEAQ (reference sequence). The sequence was obtained from a human donor in good health. This chain uses TRBV7-9 with TRBJ1-2; D gene ambiguous. Sequencing was carried out using T cells isolated from PBMCs. The CDR3 spells CASSLLTFNYGYTF. The CDR3 DNA sequence: TGTGCCAGCAGCTTATTGACTTTTAACTATGGCTACACCTTC.